One sample yielded the 4 T cell receptor beta chains listed below, sequenced in a study of blood T cell repertoires in COVID-19. Using immunoSEQ multiplex PCR, the repertoire was profiled, and TCRdb retains in-frame clones only, with some absent. The data show about 240,000 clones, around 90% seen once. The sequenced sample was peripheral blood. Receptors originate from a man in his 60s who had recovered from COVID-19.

The rearrangement uses TRBV20-1 and TRBJ2-7, with D maybe TRBD1 (5 bases). CDR3 length: 15 residues. V was cut by 3 bases and J by 3 bases, with 18 bases left in between. From germline, CDR1 is DFQATT and CDR2 SNEGSKA (reference sequence). The CDR3 loop reads CSASVVGVGLYEQYF. The CDR3 DNA is TGCAGTGCTAGTGTGGTAGGGGTAGGGCTCTACGAGCAGTACTTC.

V usage is TRBV6-5 and J usage is TRBJ1-2; D unresolved. Germline V gene data show CDR1 as MNHEY and CDR2 as SVGAGI. Trimming cost V 11 bases and J 1 base, with 11 bases left between them. The CDR3 covers 12 residues. The chain's CDR3 is CAVRDNNYGYTF. The CDR3 DNA sequence: TGTGCCGTCCGGGATAATAACTATGGCTACACCTTC.

This sequence joins TRBV7-9 and TRBJ2-7, with 9 positions matching TRBD1. Unmatched junction bases numbered 13, after V lost 4 bases and J lost 6 bases. Germline CDR1 and CDR2: SEHNR and FQNEAQ (reference sequence). The CDR3 has 16 amino acids. The CDR3 bases are TGTGCCAGCAGCTCTTTGGGGGGACAGGGCCCGTCCGAGCAGTACTTC. Translated, it gives CASSSLGGQGPSEQYF.

The chain recombines TRBV5-1 with TRBJ2-4, with 7 positions matching TRBD1. Germline-derived CDR1 and CDR2 are SGHRS and YFSETQ. The CDR3 has 15 amino acids. With 0 bases clipped from V and 5 bases from J, the junction kept 5 bases outside the gene matches. The CDR3 DNA is TGCGCCAGCAGCTTGGGGGGACAGAAGCAAAACATTCAGTACTTC. Translated: CASSLGGQKQNIQYF.